These 10 T cell receptor beta chains were all obtained from the same sample, sequenced in a study of PD-1 blockade in mismatch repair-deficient tumors. TCRdb's copy holds only in-frame clones and misses some; the assay was immunoSEQ multiplex PCR. The repertoire includes about 120,000 clones, 85% to 90% of them detected once, and approximately 10% sits in the top ten. Sequences were derived from peripheral blood, sampled roughly 70 weeks after starting pembrolizumab. All receptors derive from an adult with mismatch repair-deficient cancer.

The chain carries TRBV10-3 and TRBJ2-1; D perhaps matches TRBD2 (6 bases). The V gene lost 5 bases and the J gene lost 4 bases, with 9 bases spanning the gap. Germline lookup yields CDR1 ENHRY and CDR2 SYGVKD. This CDR3 is 13 amino acids long. The CDR3 bases are TGTGCCATCAGTCAGGAGGGATACAATGAGCAGTTCTTC. This translates into CAISQEGYNEQFF.

Turning to this clone: At the DNA level, this CDR3 is encoded by other sequences in the same sample as well. This sequence joins TRBV27 and TRBJ2-1, with a tentative D call TRBD1 (5 bases). From germline, CDR1 is MNHEY and CDR2 SMNVEV (reference sequence). The germline V and J ends were trimmed by 2 bases and 2 bases, with 22 bases remaining between them. CDR3 length: 19 amino acids. The CDR3 is CASSLLPGLSPKAYNEQFF. CDR3 DNA sequence: TGTGCCAGCAGTTTACTTCCAGGGTTGAGTCCCAAAGCCTACAATGAGCAGTTCTTC.

The chain carries TRBV28 and TRBJ1-5; 8 positions match TRBD1. The V gene end was trimmed by 4 bases and the J gene end by 6 bases; junction bases not matched to a gene: 11. Germline V gene data show CDR1 as MDHEN and CDR2 as SYDVKM. This CDR3 contains 16 residues. The CDR3 spells CASSSPTGEAIQPQHF. DNA of the CDR3: TGTGCCAGCAGTTCCCCGACAGGGGAGGCGATTCAGCCCCAGCATTTT. Full variable domain (rest looked up from reference TRBV28 and TRBJ1-5): DVKVTQSSRYLVKRTGEKVFLECVQDMDHENMFWYRQDPGLGLRLIYFSYDVKMKEKGDIPEGYSVSREKKERFSLILESASTNQTSMYLCASSSPTGEAIQPQHFGDGTRLSIL.

The V call is TRBV11-2, the J call TRBJ2-1, with 11 positions matching TRBD2. The junction had 7 bases not matched to a gene; V was cut back by 6 bases and J by 3 bases. The CDR3 extends over 16 amino acids. Germline V gene sequence: CDR1 SGHAT, CDR2 FQNNGV. CDR3 nucleotides: TGTGCCAGCAGTTCCCACGGGACTAGCGGCTACAATGAGCAGTTCTTC. This gives the protein CASSSHGTSGYNEQFF.

The sample holds one count of this clone. The genes are TRBV7-3 and TRBJ2-5, with TRBD2 as a possible D gene (6 bases). This CDR3 is 11 amino acids long. The germline V and J ends were trimmed by 10 bases and 8 bases, with 14 bases remaining between them. Germline CDR1 and CDR2: SGHTA and FQGTGA. For the CDR3, the DNA is TGTGCCACCCCGGTGGAGGGTACCCAGTACTTC. Its protein is CATPVEGTQYF.

J is TRBJ2-1 and V is TRBV19; 8 positions match TRBD2. The germline V gene has CDR1 LNHDA and CDR2 SQIVND (reference sequence). The trim removed 6 bases at V and 3 bases at J, leaving 7 bases unmatched. The CDR3 length is 15 residues. CDR3 region: CASSLTSASYNEQFF. Written as DNA, the CDR3 is TGTGCCAGTAGCCTGACTAGCGCGAGCTACAATGAGCAGTTCTTC.

V is TRBV7-9 and J is TRBJ2-3; 9 bases agree with TRBD2. The V and J ends lost 1 base and 0 bases, in that order; junction bases with no gene match: 5. CDR1 SEHNR and CDR2 FQNEAQ come from the germline V gene (reference sequence). The CDR3 sequence is 17 residues long. The CDR3 DNA is TGTGCCAGCAGCTTAGTCGGACTAGCGCCCAGCACAGATACGCAGTATTTT. Translation: CASSLVGLAPSTDTQYF.

V and J are TRBV10-3 and TRBJ2-5; 7 bases align to TRBD1. Trimming took 4 bases from V and 5 from J; bases not matched to a gene: 10. The CDR3 loop spans 15 amino acids. CDR1 is ENHRY, CDR2 SYGVKD, per germline. The CDR3, as DNA: TGTGCCATCAGTGGGGGACAGTTTAGGAGTGAGACCCAGTACTTC. It codes for CAISGGQFRSETQYF.

The chain carries TRBV27 and TRBJ2-5; TRBD1 matches 7 bases. Matching the DNA end better, TRBJ2-7 makes the J call doubtful. In germline, CDR1 is MNHEY, CDR2 SMNVEV (reference sequence). The CDR3 extends over 13 amino acids. This chain's CDR3 is CASSPRQGGEQYF. DNA of the CDR3: TGTGCCAGCAGCCCTAGACAGGGCGGCGAGCAGTACTTC.

This sequence joins TRBV6-4 and TRBJ1-1; D ambiguous. Looked up from germline, CDR1 is MRHNA and CDR2 is SNTAGT. Trimming stripped 0 bases from V and 1 base from J, with 3 bases between. The CDR3 is 13 amino acids. CDR3 in amino acids: CASSDSSNTEAFF. For the CDR3, the DNA is TGTGCCAGCAGTGACTCATCGAACACTGAAGCTTTCTTT.